The next 20 T cell receptor beta chains were all read from a single sample in a study of blood T cell repertoires in COVID-19. Clones were sequenced by immunoSEQ multiplex PCR, and TCRdb holds only the in-frame ones, with some missing. The sample shows 250,000 to 350,000 clones, about four fifths of them seen only once. The sequencing input was peripheral blood. The receptor set was obtained from a human donor with COVID-19, enrolled during active disease. The donor label of this sample is uncertain.

The chain is built from TRBV6-5 and TRBJ2-7, with TRBD1 identical over 7 bases. Per germline, CDR1 MNHEY and CDR2 SVGAGI. V shed 2 bases and J 3 bases; nucleotides not matched to a gene: 1. This CDR3 is 13 amino acids long. CDR3 nucleotide sequence: TGTGCCAGCAGTTACAACAGGGGCTACGAGCAGTACTTC. Its protein product is CASSYNRGYEQYF.

The CDR3 DNA sequence: TGTGCCAGTAGTATGGAAACGGGAGAGACCCAGTACTTC. Protein: CASSMETGETQYF. The rearrangement joins TRBV19 to TRBJ2-5; D gene unclear. This CDR3 contains 13 residues. The V gene's germline CDR1 is LNHDA and CDR2 SQIVND (reference sequence). Trimming removed 3 bases at V and 4 bases at J, with 9 bases between.

This chain links TRBV9 with TRBJ2-1; 8 bases match TRBD1. The CDR3 spans 14 residues. CDR1 SGDLS and CDR2 YYNGEE come from the germline V gene. The trim removed 3 bases at V and 8 bases at J, leaving 7 bases unmatched. This CDR3 reads CASSAGGGLDEQFF. The DNA of the CDR3 is TGTGCCAGCAGCGCAGGGGGCGGGCTGGATGAGCAGTTCTTC. The full variable domain, rest sourced from reference TRBV9 and TRBJ2-1, is DSGVTQTPKHLITATGQRVTLRCSPRSGDLSVYWYQQSLDQGLQFLIQYYNGEERAKGNILERFSAQQFPDLHSELNLSSLELGDSALYFCASSAGGGLDEQFFGPGTRLTVL.

V and J are TRBV5-1 and TRBJ1-6; TRBD1 matches 7 bases. CDR3 length: 14 amino acids. The trim removed 1 base at V and 9 bases at J, leaving 4 bases unmatched. Germline CDR1 and CDR2: SGHRS and YFSETQ. The CDR3 loop is CASSLRAGGSPLHF. The CDR3 DNA reads as TGCGCCAGCAGCTTGCGGGCAGGGGGTTCACCCCTCCACTTT.

The chain has TRBV29-1 and TRBJ2-7, with unresolved D. V lost 3 bases, J lost 6 bases, and 12 bases lay in between. CDR3 length: 12 amino acids. Germline-derived CDR1 and CDR2 are SQVTM and ANQGSEA. The CDR3 is CSVDPGSAEQYF. The CDR3 DNA reads as TGCAGCGTTGATCCGGGTTCCGCCGAGCAGTACTTC.

To note about this clone: The DNA is omitted, as the CDR3 cannot be located on it reliably, and the CDR3 follows TCRdb's listing. The CDR3 loop reads CATSSSGAEGEQFF. The rearrangement uses TRBV24-1 and TRBJ2-1; no DNA check was done on the table's D call, TRBD2. The germline V gene has CDR1 KGHDR and CDR2 SFDVKD. From its first to its last residue, the CDR3 has 14 amino acids.

This clone has a single count. At one boundary the junction diverges from the germline segment, which might be a read error. The rearrangement uses TRBV28 and TRBJ1-2; D not certain. CDR1 is MDHEN, CDR2 SYDVKM, per germline. The CDR3 consists of 11 residues. The CDR3 loop reads CASSILTRQDF. In DNA form, the CDR3 reads TGTGCCAGCAGTATCCTCACCAGGCAGGACTTC.

This clone was counted a single time. The chain joins TRBV29-1 to TRBJ1-6; 9 bases map to TRBD1. The CDR3 is 15 residues long. The germline V gene encodes CDR1 SQVTM and CDR2 ANQGSEA. Unmatched junction bases numbered 7, after V lost 6 bases and J lost 4 bases. The CDR3 sequence is CSVTTGGPYNSPLHF. The CDR3, as DNA: TGCAGCGTCACAACAGGGGGCCCGTATAATTCACCCCTCCACTTT.

The rearrangement joins TRBV5-1 to TRBJ1-6, with 7 bases fitting TRBD1. CDR3 length equals 15 residues. Trimming cost V 2 bases and J 7 bases; bases outside gene matches: 6. The germline V gene encodes CDR1 SGHRS and CDR2 YFSETQ. In DNA, the CDR3 is TGCGCCAGCAGCTTAGGAGGGGGCCAGAATTCACCCCTCCACTTT. Its translation: CASSLGGGQNSPLHF. Variable domain in full (rest from reference TRBV5-1 and TRBJ1-6): KAGVTQTPRYLIKTRGQQVTLSCSPISGHRSVSWYQQTPGQGLQFLFEYFSETQRNKGNFPGRFSGRQFSNSRSEMNVSTLELGDSALYLCASSLGGGQNSPLHFGNGTRLTVT.

The chain links TRBV25-1 to TRBJ2-7, with a possible D match to TRBD1 (6 bases). Germline CDR1 MGHDK, CDR2 SYGVNS. V was clipped by 4 bases and J by 2 bases, with 9 bases between them. The length of the CDR3 is 13 residues. CDR3 region: CASSAQGTYEQYF. The CDR3 DNA sequence: TGTGCCAGCAGTGCACAGGGTACCTACGAGCAGTACTTC.

The chain links TRBV7-2 to TRBJ2-7; 7 positions agree with TRBD2. In germline, CDR1 is SGHTA, CDR2 FQGNSA. With 5 bases clipped from V and 2 bases from J, the junction kept 15 bases outside the gene matches. CDR3 length: 17 residues. The CDR3 DNA is TGTGCCAGCAGCAAAATCCCCGGGGGGTTCGTGACCTACGAGCAGTACTTC. It codes for CASSKIPGGFVTYEQYF.

The CDR3 DNA is TGCGCCAGCAGCCAACAGTGGGGGGATATCACAGATACGCAGTATTTT. Its translation is CASSQQWGDITDTQYF. The rearrangement uses TRBV4-3 and TRBJ2-3; D might be TRBD2 (6 bases). This CDR3 comprises 16 residues. CDR1 and CDR2 (germline): LGHNA, YSLEER. V was pared by 2 bases and J by 2 bases, with 14 bases between.

At least ten counts were recorded for this clone. This chain joins TRBV7-8 and TRBJ1-1; no clear D gene. From germline, CDR1 is SGHVS and CDR2 FQNEAQ. Deletions cut 7 bases from V and 6 bases from J, with 15 bases between. There are 13 residues in the CDR3. For the CDR3, the DNA is TGTGCCAGCACTCATAGGAGAATCGCTGAAGCTTTCTTT. It encodes CASTHRRIAEAFF.

This chain's CDR3 is CASSFKTDLYEQYF. CDR3 nucleotide sequence: TGTGCCAGCAGTTTTAAGACAGACCTCTACGAGCAGTACTTC. The J gene is TRBJ2-7, the V gene TRBV27; TRBD1 is a possible D gene (5 bases). The CDR3 consists of 14 residues. With 3 bases removed from V and 3 bases from J, the gap between germline ends came to 12 bases. The V gene's germline CDR1 is MNHEY and CDR2 SMNVEV (reference sequence).

This rearrangement joins TRBV30 to TRBJ2-3; TRBD2 might be the D (7 bases). This CDR3 spans 15 amino acids. V lost 0 bases and J lost 3, with 13 bases in between. Germline-derived CDR1 and CDR2 are GTSNPN and SVGIG (reference sequence). The CDR3 region has the DNA TGTGCCTGGAGTGTAGCGAGCGGGACAACAGATACGCAGTATTTT. It codes for CAWSVASGTTDTQYF.

The rearrangement links TRBV10-3 to TRBJ1-2; 7 bases map to TRBD1. Per germline, CDR1 ENHRY and CDR2 SYGVKD. J lost 2 bases, V lost 0 bases, and 15 bases had no gene match. The CDR3 covers 19 residues. CDR3 in amino acids: CAISESKLTGEAPNYGYTF. Here the CDR3 DNA reads TGTGCCATCAGTGAGTCAAAATTAACAGGGGAAGCGCCAAACTATGGCTACACCTTC.

The DNA for the CDR3 is TGTGCCAGCAGCCACCAGGAGGGCCTTACTGATACGCAGTATTTT. Its translation: CASSHQEGLTDTQYF. The V and J genes are TRBV4-2 and TRBJ2-3; TRBD2 might be the D (6 bases). V shed 3 bases and J shed 6 bases, with 16 bases lying between them. The CDR3 contains 15 residues. Germline V lookup: CDR1 LGHNA, CDR2 YNFKEQ.

The chain is built from TRBV7-9 and TRBJ2-1; 9 bases fit TRBD1. J was trimmed by 5 bases and V by 5 bases; bases with no gene match: 7. The CDR3 covers 15 residues. Looked up from germline, CDR1 is SEHNR and CDR2 is FQNEAQ (reference sequence). The CDR3 DNA reads as TGTGCCAGCAGCCCCGGACAGGGGAGGAACAATGAGCAGTTCTTC. This gives the protein CASSPGQGRNNEQFF.

J is TRBJ1-2 and V is TRBV7-3; possible D gene TRBD1, 6 bases. V was clipped by 2 bases and J by 7 bases, with 14 bases between them. The CDR3 consists of 14 residues. The germline gives CDR1 SGHTA, CDR2 FQGTGA. The CDR3 region has the DNA TGTGCCAGCAGCTTAGCTTCAGGGGTTTTTGGCTACACCTTC. Encoded protein: CASSLASGVFGYTF.

The CDR3 region is CASSLNGAGAGDTQYF. The CDR3 coding sequence is TGTGCCAGCAGCTTAAACGGGGCGGGAGCGGGGGATACGCAGTATTTT. The genes are TRBV7-3 and TRBJ2-3; 7 bases agree with TRBD2. V gave up 1 base and J gave up 6 bases; unmatched junction bases: 10. This CDR3 has 16 amino acids. Germline values: CDR1 SGHTA, CDR2 FQGTGA. Filled out from reference TRBV7-3 and TRBJ2-3, the complete variable domain reads GAGVSQTPSNKVTEKGKYVELRCDPISGHTALYWYRQSLGQGPEFLIYFQGTGAADDSGLPNDRFFAVRPEGSVSTLKIQRTERGDSAVYLCASSLNGAGAGDTQYFGPGTRLTVL.